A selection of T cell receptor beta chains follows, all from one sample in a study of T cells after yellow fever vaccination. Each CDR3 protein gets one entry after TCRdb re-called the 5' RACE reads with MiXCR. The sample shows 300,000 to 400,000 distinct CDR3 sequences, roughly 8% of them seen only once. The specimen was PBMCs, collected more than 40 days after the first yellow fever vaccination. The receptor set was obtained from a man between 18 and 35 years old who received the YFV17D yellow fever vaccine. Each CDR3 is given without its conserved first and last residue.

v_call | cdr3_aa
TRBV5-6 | ASSLLDGRPHGTDTQY
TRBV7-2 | ASSLVGLRSTEAF
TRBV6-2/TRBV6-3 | ASRLQGLVNEQF
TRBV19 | ASGPGGRNQPQH
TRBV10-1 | ASSPFPNTEAF
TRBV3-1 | ASSRRASEDTQY
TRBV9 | ASSVVSGGRGTQY
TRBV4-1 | ASRAVDRGSSPLH
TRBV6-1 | ASAIHSGHRAGELF
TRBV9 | ASSVGQNTIY
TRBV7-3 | ASSQTSGGLNEQF
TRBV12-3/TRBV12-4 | ASSLNFRFVGTSPADTQY
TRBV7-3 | ASSLREGSEAF
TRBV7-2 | ASSPRSQRADTQY
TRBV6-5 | ASSLRGVYGYT
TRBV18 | ASSPTSGNSPLH
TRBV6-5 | ASSLSGGTEAF
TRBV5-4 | ASSPGTEYNEQF
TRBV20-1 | SASPVGTEDYGYT
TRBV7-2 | ASSLAGAKNIQY
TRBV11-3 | ASSLQGFETQY
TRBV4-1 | ASSPIAWGEQY